These 30 T cell receptor beta chains originate from one sample sequenced in a study of blood T cell repertoires in COVID-19. TCRdb keeps only in-frame clones here, not all; method: immunoSEQ multiplex PCR. The table shows about 220,000 clones, with approximately 83% occurring only once. Sequenced sample: peripheral blood. The source of these receptors is a woman in her 30s who had recovered from COVID-19.

The chain combines TRBV28 with TRBJ2-1; possibly TRBD1 for D (6 bases). The V end lost 7 bases, the J end lost 8 bases, and 21 bases lay between the germline ends. In germline, CDR1 is MDHEN, CDR2 SYDVKM. The CDR3 spans 15 residues. DNA for the CDR3: TGTGCCAGCACCATCGCCGGACAGCCAACCTATGAGCAGTTCTTC. It encodes CASTIAGQPTYEQFF.

The rearrangement links TRBV29-1 to TRBJ1-1; maybe TRBD1 (5 bases). Looked up from germline, CDR1 is SQVTM and CDR2 is ANQGSEA. The CDR3 has 11 residues. The CDR3 nucleotides read TGCGTGCGGGGCCCGAACACTGAAGCTTTCTTT. It is translated as CVRGPNTEAFF.

The CDR3 DNA reads TGTGCCAGCAGGACAACAACTTACGAGCAGTACTTC. Its protein product is CASRTTTYEQYF. This chain uses TRBV28 with TRBJ2-7; D remains ambiguous. The CDR3 has 12 amino acids. V was shortened by 6 bases and J by 4 bases, with 10 bases between the two germline ends. Germline V gene data show CDR1 as MDHEN and CDR2 as SYDVKM.

V usage is TRBV4-1 and J usage is TRBJ1-1; D gene uncertain. The CDR3 loop spans 15 amino acids. V shed 0 bases and J shed 6 bases, with 14 bases lying between them. Germline CDR1 reads MGHRA; CDR2 reads YSYEKL. The CDR3 loop is CASSQDQLREAEAFF. The DNA for the CDR3 is TGCGCCAGCAGCCAAGATCAACTCCGGGAGGCTGAAGCTTTCTTT.

The chain uses TRBV7-9 and TRBJ1-2; 8 nucleotides align to TRBD1. The CDR3 consists of 15 residues. The germline V gene encodes CDR1 SEHNR and CDR2 FQNEAQ (reference sequence). With 5 bases clipped from V and 9 bases from J, the junction kept 14 bases outside the gene matches. CDR3 in amino acids: CASSPGQGAVGSYTF. As DNA, the CDR3 is TGTGCCAGCAGCCCCGGGCAGGGGGCTGTGGGGAGCTACACCTTC.

V usage is TRBV7-9 and J usage is TRBJ2-7; D might be TRBD2 (5 bases). With 1 base removed from V and 7 bases from J, the gap between germline ends came to 17 bases. The germline V gene encodes CDR1 SEHNR and CDR2 FQNEAQ (reference sequence). This CDR3 is built from 15 residues. The CDR3 region is CASSLVRDYYGEQYF. The CDR3 coding sequence is TGTGCCAGCAGCTTAGTTCGAGACTATTATGGGGAGCAGTACTTC. Full variable domain (missing parts from reference TRBV7-9 and TRBJ2-7): DTGVSQNPRHKITKRGQNVTFRCDPISEHNRLYWYRQTLGQGPEFLTYFQNEAQLEKSRLLSDRFSAERPKGSFSTLEIQRTEQGDSAMYLCASSLVRDYYGEQYFGPGTRLTVT.

The chain couples TRBV4-1 to TRBJ2-3; TRBD2 might be the D (6 bases). The CDR3 length is 14 residues. The germline V gene has CDR1 MGHRA and CDR2 YSYEKL. The V end lost 3 bases, the J end lost 4 bases, and 11 bases lay between the germline ends. CDR3 loop: CASSHPLAPDTQYF. DNA for the CDR3: TGCGCCAGCAGCCATCCGCTAGCGCCAGATACGCAGTATTTT.

This chain connects TRBV27 to TRBJ2-1, with TRBD1 identical over 8 bases. The trim removed 5 bases at V and 8 bases at J, leaving 8 bases unmatched. CDR1 is MNHEY, CDR2 SMNVEV, per germline (reference sequence). There are 14 residues in the CDR3. The CDR3 nucleotides are TGTGCCAGCAGTCTTGGACAGGGAGAGGATGAGCAGTTCTTC. Its translation is CASSLGQGEDEQFF.

J is TRBJ2-7 and V is TRBV5-1; a possible D gene is TRBD2 (6 bases). Trimming shortened V by 4 bases and J by 3 bases, and 11 bases separated the two germline ends. Germline V gene sequence: CDR1 SGHRS, CDR2 YFSETQ. CDR3 size: 13 residues. The CDR3: CASSRRENYEQYF. DNA of the CDR3: TGCGCCAGCAGCCGACGGGAGAACTACGAGCAGTACTTC.

The chain employs TRBV21-1 and TRBJ2-1; the D segment call TRBD2 is taken from the table without a DNA check. TRBV21-1 is noted as a pseudogene. The CDR3 has 16 residues. In DNA, the CDR3 is TGTGCCAGCAGCAAAAGCGGAAGCAGCCCCTACAATGAGCAGTTCTTC. Protein product: CASSKSGSSPYNEQFF.

The V and J genes are TRBV5-6 and TRBJ2-5, with D unresolved. Trimming left V 4 bases short and J 4 bases short, with 5 bases between. CDR1 is SGHDT and CDR2 is YYEEEE in the germline V gene. CDR3 size: 11 residues. CDR3 coding DNA: TGTGCCAGCAGCCTACGAGAGACCCAGTACTTC. Its protein product is CASSLRETQYF.

The chain has TRBV19 and TRBJ1-1, with D possibly matching TRBD1 (5 bases). The CDR3 has 12 amino acids. The germline V gene has CDR1 LNHDA and CDR2 SQIVND (reference sequence). Trimming shortened V by 6 bases and J by 8 bases, and 13 bases separated the two germline ends. DNA for the CDR3: TGTGCCAGTAGGCAGGGTACGATCGAAGCTTTCTTT. Its translation is CASRQGTIEAFF.

The chain combines TRBV6-5 with TRBJ1-5; D is undetermined. CDR1 is MNHEY, CDR2 SVGAGI, per germline. The V end was cut by 2 bases, the J end by 5 bases, with 7 bases between. CDR3 length equals 13 residues. Here the CDR3 DNA reads TGTGCCAGCAGTTACCGTCCCGATCAGCCCCAGCATTTT. It specifies CASSYRPDQPQHF.

The chain is built from TRBV11-1 and TRBJ2-7; the D gene is possibly TRBD2 (5 bases). The CDR3 totals 14 residues. The V and J ends lost 5 bases and 6 bases respectively, with 17 bases between them. The V gene's germline CDR1 is SGHAT and CDR2 FQDESV (reference sequence). CDR3 sequence (DNA): TGTGCCAGCAGCATGAACGGGAATCGGGGCGAGCAGTACTTC. Translation gives CASSMNGNRGEQYF.

The J gene is TRBJ2-3, the V gene TRBV4-2; no firm D call. The CDR3 consists of 12 residues. Trimming removed 5 bases from V and 5 bases from J, with 8 bases in between. Germline V gene data show CDR1 as LGHNA and CDR2 as YNFKEQ. CDR3 sequence reads: CASSESLDTQYF. The CDR3 region has the DNA TGTGCCAGCAGCGAAAGCTTAGATACGCAGTATTTT.

The gene calls are TRBV9 and TRBJ1-2; D call uncertain. V was trimmed by 0 bases and J by 2 bases, leaving 8 bases between them. In germline, CDR1 is SGDLS, CDR2 YYNGEE. This CDR3 is built from 14 residues. The DNA for the CDR3 is TGTGCCAGCAGCGTAGTCGGTTCAAACTATGGCTACACCTTC. Translating gives CASSVVGSNYGYTF.

The chain recombines TRBV5-1 with TRBJ1-1; 8 bases line up with TRBD1. The CDR3 extends over 15 amino acids. Germline assignment: CDR1 SGHRS and CDR2 YFSETQ. After removal of 4 bases from V and 2 bases from J, the junction contained 7 bases not matched to a gene. The CDR3 loop reads CASSLATGVNTEAFF. The CDR3 bases are TGCGCCAGCAGCCTAGCGACAGGGGTAAACACTGAAGCTTTCTTT.

CDR3 protein: CSVAGYLNNEQFF. CDR3 coding DNA: TGCAGCGTAGCGGGATATCTGAACAATGAGCAGTTCTTC. This rearrangement joins TRBV29-1 to TRBJ2-1; 7 nucleotides match TRBD2. Germline assignment: CDR1 SQVTM and CDR2 ANQGSEA. V dropped 6 bases and J dropped 5; count of bases not matched to a gene: 7. This CDR3 comprises 13 residues.

The chain combines TRBV30 with TRBJ2-2; D is unresolved. The V end lost 8 bases, the J end lost 7 bases, and 11 bases lay between the germline ends. Germline V CDR1 and CDR2: GTSNPN, SVGIG (reference sequence). CDR3 length equals 11 residues. The CDR3 protein is CARATGGELFF. CDR3 nucleotides: TGTGCCAGAGCCACGGGCGGGGAGCTGTTTTTT.

The chain has TRBV4-2 and TRBJ1-1, with TRBD1 identical over 7 bases. The ends lost 1 base at V and 4 bases at J; junction bases unmatched: 6. The germline gives CDR1 LGHNA, CDR2 YNFKEQ. CDR3 size: 15 residues. In DNA form, the CDR3 reads TGTGCCAGCAGCCAAGTTGGAGGGGGCTTCACTGAAGCTTTCTTT. Translation gives CASSQVGGGFTEAFF.

This clone showed up just a few times. This chain's CDR3 is CSVGLRESEAFF. The CDR3 nucleotides read TGCAGCGTTGGCCTAAGGGAGTCTGAAGCTTTCTTT. J is TRBJ1-1 and V is TRBV29-1; D gene uncertain. This CDR3 is 12 amino acids long. Germline V gene data show CDR1 as SQVTM and CDR2 as ANQGSEA. The V gene lost 4 bases and the J gene lost 6 bases, with 12 bases spanning the gap. The whole variable domain, filled in from reference TRBV29-1 and TRBJ1-1, reads SAVISQKPSRDICQRGTSLTIQCQVDSQVTMMFWYRQQPGQSLTLIATANQGSEATYESGFVIDKFPISRPNLTFSTLTVSNMSPEDSSIYLCSVGLRESEAFFGQGTRLTVV.

The chain links TRBV4-1 to TRBJ2-2; the match to TRBD1 covers 12 bases. The CDR3 is made up of 18 amino acids. Germline V lookup: CDR1 MGHRA, CDR2 YSYEKL. Unmatched junction bases numbered 12, after V lost 4 bases and J lost 6 bases. The CDR3 loop reads CASSRRFMGQGAPGELFF. The CDR3 bases are TGCGCCAGCAGCCGTAGGTTTATGGGACAGGGGGCGCCCGGGGAGCTGTTTTTT.

The chain carries TRBV7-6 and TRBJ2-5; unclear D gene. V dropped 4 bases and J dropped 3 bases, with 12 bases sitting between them. Germline V lookup: CDR1 SGHVS, CDR2 FNYEAQ. The CDR3 contains 14 residues. CDR3 in DNA: TGTGCCAGCAGCTCTACCCCCAGGAAAGAGACCCAGTACTTC. Protein sequence: CASSSTPRKETQYF.

V and J are TRBV27 and TRBJ2-2; D might be TRBD2 (6 bases). V dropped 4 bases and J dropped 2 bases, with 14 bases sitting between them. Germline V gene data show CDR1 as MNHEY and CDR2 as SMNVEV (reference sequence). The length of the CDR3 is 16 residues. In nucleotides, the CDR3 is TGTGCCAGCAGTTCATGGCAGGGAGGAAACACCGGGGAGCTGTTTTTT. Amino acid sequence: CASSSWQGGNTGELFF.

V is TRBV12-5 and J is TRBJ2-7; TRBD1 might be the D (5 bases). Germline loops: CDR1 LGHNT, CDR2 FRNRAP. V was cut by 5 bases and J by 0 bases, with 23 bases left in between. This CDR3 is 18 amino acids long. CDR3 residues: CASGQSLRTGPSSYEQYF. The CDR3 DNA sequence: TGTGCTAGTGGTCAGAGCCTACGAACAGGACCCAGCTCCTACGAGCAGTACTTC.

This rearrangement joins TRBV21-1 to TRBJ2-7; TRBD2, the table's D call, lacks a check against the DNA. TRBV21-1 is a documented pseudogene. This CDR3 region has 14 residues. The CDR3 sequence is CAIRGAARPYEQYF. The CDR3 nucleotides are TGTGCCATTCGGGGGGCCGCTAGGCCCTACGAGCAGTACTTC.

V and J are TRBV6-5 and TRBJ2-6, with a possible D match to TRBD1 (5 bases). The CDR3 totals 15 residues. CDR1 is MNHEY and CDR2 is SVGAGI in the germline V gene. With 6 bases removed from V and 1 base from J, the gap between germline ends came to 10 bases. CDR3 loop: CASSQTASGANVLTF. The CDR3 DNA sequence: TGTGCCAGCAGCCAGACAGCTTCTGGGGCCAACGTCCTGACTTTC.

The chain links TRBV19 to TRBJ2-7; 12 nucleotides agree with TRBD2. The V and J ends lost 6 bases and 0 bases, in that order; junction bases with no gene match: 3. Germline V CDR1 and CDR2: LNHDA, SQIVND (reference sequence). The CDR3 extends over 15 amino acids. The CDR3: CASRVTSGSSYEQYF. Here the CDR3 DNA reads TGTGCCAGTAGGGTGACTAGCGGGAGCTCCTACGAGCAGTACTTC.

J is TRBJ2-3 and V is TRBV7-9, with D possibly TRBD2 on 5 matching bases. V was cut by 1 base and J by 3 bases, with 11 bases left in between. In germline, CDR1 is SEHNR, CDR2 FQNEAQ (reference sequence). This CDR3 is 15 amino acids long. The CDR3 here is CASSLGRGFTDTQYF. In DNA form, the CDR3 reads TGTGCCAGCAGCTTAGGTCGCGGGTTTACAGATACGCAGTATTTT.

The genes are TRBV3-1 (or the pseudogene TRBV3-2) and TRBJ2-2; perhaps TRBD2 as D (7 bases). Between the trimmed V and J ends, which lost 4 bases and 7 bases, there was a span of 16 bases. This CDR3 contains 15 residues. The V gene's germline CDR1 is LGHDT and CDR2 YNNKEL (reference sequence). The CDR3 nucleotides read TGTGCCAGCAGCCCAGGCACAGGGAGGGGCGGGGAGCTGTTTTTT. It codes for CASSPGTGRGGELFF.